This TCR beta chain was documented in a study of cytomegalovirus exposure and HLA in healthy donors. Notes on the study in general: Excluded: some indistinguishable V segments such as TRBV6-2 and TRBV6-3. The listing of 150 to 200 TCR beta chains classed them as cytomegalovirus-associated. Presence/absence comparisons presumed near-even sequencing depth among donors.

This clone was counted between two and nine times. Its antigen is unidentified. The length of the CDR3 is 19 residues. With V trimmed by 5 bases and J by 4 bases, 18 bases remained unmatched. Germline CDR1 reads SGHVT; CDR2 reads SQSDAQ. This PCR relied on a set of 60 Vbeta primers and 13 Jbeta primers. Here immunoSEQ multiplex PCR was the method, and the copy in TCRdb shows in-frame clones only, minus some. The sample carries around 61,000 clones, 55% to 75% recorded once. The TCR comes from a man in his forties in good health and CMV-seropositive. Sequencing was carried out using PBMCs. The chain uses TRBV7-4 and TRBJ2-2, with TRBD2 identical over 8 bases. CDR3 protein: CASSPKTGTRGPSTGELFF. Written as DNA, the CDR3 is TGTGCCAGCAGCCCGAAGACCGGGACTAGAGGGCCCAGCACCGGGGAGCTGTTTTTT. Full variable domain (outside the CDR3, taken from reference TRBV7-4 and TRBJ2-2): GAGVSQSPRYKVAKRGRDVALRCDSISGHVTLYWYRQTLGQGSEVLTYSQSDAQRDKSGRPSGRFSAERPERSVSTLKIQRTEQGDSAVYLCASSPKTGTRGPSTGELFFGEGSRLTVL.